This TCR beta chain came from a study of STAT5B mutations in CD4+ large granular lymphocyte leukemia. A remark on this clone: A read error may account for a junction end that differs from germline.

Germline V lookup: CDR1 LNHNV, CDR2 YYDKDF (reference sequence). The CDR3 is made up of 12 amino acids. Method: immunoSEQ multiplex PCR; TCRdb's copy keeps in-frame clones and lacks some. Here the sample spans approximately 24,000 clones, 81% being singletons. The receptor's source is a human donor in good health. The chain has TRBV15 and TRBJ2-4; D is undetermined. The sample was CD4+ T cells from blood buffy coats. The CDR3 nucleotides read TGTGCCACCAGCAGCCAGTGGGCCGCTTTTCACTTC. Amino acids: CATSSQWAAFHF.